The 21 T cell receptor beta chains below all came from one sample that was sequenced in a study of blood T cell repertoires in COVID-19. TCRdb's copy holds only in-frame clones and misses some; the assay was immunoSEQ multiplex PCR. The table includes some 79,000 clones, more than 85% detected once. The sequencing input was peripheral blood. These receptors came from a man in his 70s with active or convalescent COVID-19.

The V and J genes are TRBV27 and TRBJ1-1; 7 positions agree with TRBD1. Per germline, CDR1 MNHEY and CDR2 SMNVEV (reference sequence). The CDR3 has 15 amino acids. V was clipped by 5 bases and J by 4 bases; unmatched bases: 10. This chain's CDR3 is CASSIGTAVTTEAFF. The DNA for the CDR3 is TGTGCCAGCAGTATCGGGACAGCTGTGACCACTGAAGCTTTCTTT.

The chain couples TRBV18 to TRBJ2-5; TRBD1 is a possible D gene (6 bases). The CDR3 has 15 amino acids. V was shortened by 4 bases and J by 2 bases, with 14 bases between the two germline ends. Germline V gives CDR1 KGHSH, CDR2 LQKENI. CDR3 sequence reads: CASSQTTGIQETQYF. In nucleotides, the CDR3 is TGTGCCAGCTCACAAACAACAGGGATTCAAGAGACCCAGTACTTC.

This clone was counted a few times. The sample has other DNA sequences that encode this CDR3 too. The rearrangement joins TRBV27 to TRBJ2-7, with D possibly matching TRBD2 (5 bases). The ends were cut back, 8 bases at V and 0 bases at J, with 11 bases in the middle. The CDR3 spans 13 residues. Germline CDR1 MNHEY, CDR2 SMNVEV (reference sequence). The CDR3 region is CASSERSSYEQYF. DNA for the CDR3: TGTGCCAGCTCGGAGCGGAGCTCCTACGAGCAGTACTTC.

The rearrangement uses TRBV28 and TRBJ2-3; TRBD1 agrees at 7 bases. This CDR3 contains 14 residues. CDR1 is MDHEN and CDR2 is SYDVKM in the germline V gene. Trimming at V came to 6 bases and at J to 5 bases, leaving 8 bases not matched to a gene. CDR3 region: CASRWTGVRDTQYF. In nucleotides, the CDR3 is TGTGCCAGCAGGTGGACAGGTGTGAGAGATACGCAGTATTTT.

This clone occurred many times. The V gene is TRBV27, the J gene TRBJ1-1; 10 nucleotides align to TRBD1. Germline CDR1 reads MNHEY; CDR2 reads SMNVEV (reference sequence). The CDR3 totals 18 residues. The V and J ends lost 6 bases and 2 bases, in that order; junction bases with no gene match: 15. CDR3 bases: TGTGCCAGCAGCTATAAAAGACAGGGGGCTTGGCCAAACACTGAAGCTTTCTTT. Translating gives CASSYKRQGAWPNTEAFF.

The chain joins TRBV6-1 to TRBJ1-6, with TRBD1 matching 9 bases. V was clipped by 2 bases and J by 10 bases; unmatched bases: 6. CDR1 is MNHNS and CDR2 is SASEGT in the germline V gene. The CDR3 runs to 15 residues. The CDR3 is CASSEQGQGNSPLHF. CDR3 DNA sequence: TGTGCCAGCAGTGAACAGGGACAGGGAAACTCACCCCTCCACTTT.

Only a few counts were recorded for this clone. The V gene is TRBV7-2, the J gene TRBJ2-7; 9 positions match TRBD2. J was trimmed by 3 bases and V by 5 bases; bases with no gene match: 14. The CDR3 length is 17 residues. The V gene's germline CDR1 is SGHTA and CDR2 FQGNSA. The CDR3 sequence: CASSPGISGSRIYEQYF. The CDR3 DNA sequence: TGTGCCAGCAGCCCGGGGATTAGCGGGAGTCGAATCTACGAGCAGTACTTC.

V gene TRBV10-3 combines with J gene TRBJ1-2; D remains ambiguous. The length of the CDR3 is 12 residues. Germline V CDR1 and CDR2: ENHRY, SYGVKD. Trimming left V 6 bases short and J 5 bases short, with 10 bases between. CDR3 bases: TGTGCCATCAGCCAGGATGCTTATGGCTACACCTTC. Protein sequence: CAISQDAYGYTF.

In this sample, this clone is medium-sized (0.01 to 0.1%). The chain uses TRBV7-9 and TRBJ2-7, with D perhaps matching TRBD2 (5 bases). The V and J ends lost 2 bases and 5 bases respectively, with 10 bases between them. The germline V gene has CDR1 SEHNR and CDR2 FQNEAQ (reference sequence). CDR3 length equals 13 residues. The CDR3 here is CASSLITGNEQYF. The CDR3 DNA sequence: TGTGCCAGCAGCTTAATTACGGGAAACGAGCAGTACTTC. The entire variable domain, with the rest obtained from reference TRBV7-9 and TRBJ2-7, is as follows: DTGVSQNPRHKITKRGQNVTFRCDPISEHNRLYWYRQTLGQGPEFLTYFQNEAQLEKSRLLSDRFSAERPKGSFSTLEIQRTEQGDSAMYLCASSLITGNEQYFGPGTRLTVT.

The chain links TRBV6-2 or TRBV6-3 to TRBJ2-1; TRBD2 might be the D (6 bases). CDR3 length equals 12 residues. Trimming left V 2 bases short and J 15 bases short, with 14 bases between. Per germline, CDR1 MNHEY and CDR2 SVGEGT. CDR3: CASSYGGLLRFF. The DNA of the CDR3 is TGTGCCAGCAGTTACGGAGGGCTCCTTCGGTTCTTC.

The CDR3 loop reads CASSGGTSGSSFNEQFF. The CDR3 DNA sequence: TGTGCCAGCAGTGGTGGGACTAGCGGGAGTTCTTTCAATGAGCAGTTCTTC. V gene TRBV6-1 combines with J gene TRBJ2-1, with 14 bases fitting TRBD2. V trimming: 4 bases; J trimming: 6 bases; junction bases outside the gene matches: 8. This CDR3 contains 17 residues. In germline, CDR1 is MNHNS, CDR2 SASEGT.

The chain employs TRBV7-2 and TRBJ1-4; 9 bases align to TRBD1. The trim removed 4 bases at V and 8 bases at J, leaving 5 bases unmatched. The CDR3 is 14 residues long. Germline V gene data show CDR1 as SGHTA and CDR2 as FQGNSA. CDR3 region: CASSSGQGTEKLFF. For the CDR3, the DNA is TGTGCCAGCAGCTCGGGACAGGGCACGGAAAAACTGTTTTTT.

V usage is TRBV19 and J usage is TRBJ1-1; D may be TRBD1 (6 bases). The CDR3 runs to 14 residues. V dropped 6 bases and J dropped 10 bases, with 21 bases sitting between them. In germline, CDR1 is LNHDA, CDR2 SQIVND (reference sequence). CDR3 DNA sequence: TGTGCCAGTAGCCCTAGGGGGACGGCGGCAGGAGCTTTCTTT. Residues: CASSPRGTAAGAFF.

The chain links TRBV5-4 to TRBJ2-3, with 11 positions matching TRBD1. V was clipped by 6 bases and J by 4 bases; unmatched bases: 7. Germline loops: CDR1 SGHNT, CDR2 YYREEE (reference sequence). The length of the CDR3 is 15 residues. DNA for the CDR3: TGTGCCAGCAACACCCGGGACAGGGGGGCAGATACGCAGTATTTT. It yields the protein CASNTRDRGADTQYF.

The chain uses TRBV5-6 and TRBJ1-5, with no clear D. V gave up 0 bases and J gave up 3 bases, with 7 bases separating them. The CDR3 totals 14 residues. Germline CDR1 is SGHDT and CDR2 is YYEEEE. CDR3 protein: CASSLAPDNQPQHF. CDR3 in DNA: TGTGCCAGCAGCTTGGCACCAGACAATCAGCCCCAGCATTTT.

This clone has a handful of counts. J is TRBJ2-3 and V is TRBV18, with D unresolved. The CDR3 has 15 residues. With 3 bases removed from V and 6 bases from J, the gap between germline ends came to 16 bases. From germline, CDR1 is KGHSH and CDR2 LQKENI. The CDR3 DNA sequence: TGTGCCAGCTCACCGCCTACCGCCCCGCGGGATACGCAGTATTTT. It specifies CASSPPTAPRDTQYF.

V is TRBV11-3 and J is TRBJ1-1; 9 positions match TRBD1. V dropped 5 bases and J dropped 5; count of bases not matched to a gene: 6. The germline gives CDR1 SGHNT, CDR2 YENEEA. CDR3 length: 14 residues. The CDR3 DNA reads as TGTGCCAGCAGCACCGGACAGGGGCGTACTGAAGCTTTCTTT. Translation: CASSTGQGRTEAFF.

The J gene is TRBJ1-2, the V gene TRBV28; the D gene is possibly TRBD1 (5 bases). The V and J ends lost 2 bases and 6 bases respectively, with 16 bases between them. The germline CDR1 and CDR2 sequences are MDHEN and SYDVKM. CDR3 length equals 15 residues. The CDR3 spells CASSLGRAGSNGYTF. The CDR3 nucleotides read TGTGCCAGCAGTTTAGGGAGGGCAGGGTCGAATGGCTACACCTTC.

This chain uses TRBV10-3 with TRBJ1-1; D not resolved. V gave up 3 bases and J gave up 4 bases, with 15 bases separating them. This CDR3 region has 15 residues. The germline V gene has CDR1 ENHRY and CDR2 SYGVKD. As DNA, the CDR3 is TGTGCCATCAGTGATCTGGGTTCGGGGAGCACTGAAGCTTTCTTT. This codes for CAISDLGSGSTEAFF.

The genes are TRBV5-1 and TRBJ2-1; TRBD1 might be the D (6 bases). Looked up from germline, CDR1 is SGHRS and CDR2 is YFSETQ. The CDR3 contains 14 residues. Deletions cut 4 bases from V and 0 bases from J, with 8 bases between. In DNA form, the CDR3 reads TGCGCCAGCAGCGGGGGCGACTCCTACAATGAGCAGTTCTTC. Translated: CASSGGDSYNEQFF.

This chain links TRBV28 with TRBJ2-7, with TRBD2 as a possible D gene (6 bases). The V and J ends lost 7 bases and 3 bases respectively, with 19 bases between them. The CDR3 consists of 15 residues. Germline CDR1 and CDR2: MDHEN and SYDVKM. The CDR3 sequence is CASTALAGGNYEQYF. The CDR3 DNA is TGTGCCAGCACGGCGTTGGCTGGGGGGAACTACGAGCAGTACTTC.